Below, one T cell receptor (beta chain) is given with its context. Antigen specificity is unknown. This specimen comes from a study of shared clonotypes between healthy human individuals. Study observations and caveats: Represented diversity (both genetic and exposure-history) was limited by the small number of donors. Unshared clonotypes carried lower generation probabilities than those common to all four donors. Naive subsets generally exceeded memory subsets in estimated richness.

This CDR3 spans 13 amino acids. V was trimmed by 5 bases and J by 5 bases, leaving 13 bases between them. The germline V gene has CDR1 SQVTM and CDR2 ANQGSEA. The data were produced by immunoSEQ multiplex PCR, yet TCRdb's version contains in-frame clones alone and is incomplete. This sample carries over 800,000 clones, around 92% of them seen once, and the ten largest clones take 24%. Naive CD8 cells lacked CD45RO, underwent positive selection for CCR7 and left out terminally differentiated effector memory CD45RA+ cells. The V and J genes are TRBV29-1 and TRBJ2-1, with D possibly called TRBD1 or TRBD2 (5 bases each). The receptor was derived from a young man in good health. The sample was naive CD8+ T cells sorted from blood. CDR3 in DNA: TGCAGCGTTAATCGCCAGGGACACAATGAGCAGTTCTTC. Amino acid sequence: CSVNRQGHNEQFF.